These 2 T cell receptor beta chains share one sample of origin, sequenced in a study of T cells in women clearing cervical HPV infection. Sequencing was performed with immunoSEQ multiplex PCR; in TCRdb, only in-frame clones are kept and a portion is missing. This sample contains 23,000 or so clones. The sample comprised blood buffy coat. The receptors originated from a woman between 18 and 69 years old with a cervical HPV16 infection that either progressed to CIN3+ or cleared (not recorded which).

Concerning this clone: The CDR3 end lies 3 residues beyond the end of the read and is filled in from the germline J gene. The chain combines TRBV11-2 with TRBJ2-3; D assignment may be TRBD1 or TRBD2 (5 bases each). This CDR3 has 15 amino acids. CDR1 and CDR2 (germline): SGHAT, FQNNGV. The chain's CDR3 is CASSSYRGVRETQYF. Partial CDR3 DNA: TGTGCCAGCAGTAGTTATAGGGGAGTCAGGGAGACG.

The CDR3 reads CASSQSSLAGGGGETQYF. The CDR3 bases that were read are TGTGCCAGCAGCCAATCTAGTCTAGCGGGGGGCGGGGGAGAGACC. V usage is TRBV4-2 and J usage is TRBJ2-5; 11 nucleotides match TRBD2. The missing CDR3 end, 3 residues past where the read stops, is filled in from the germline J gene. CDR1 is LGHNA and CDR2 is YNFKEQ in the germline V gene. V lost 2 bases, J lost 4 bases, and 12 bases stayed unmatched. The CDR3 contains 18 residues.